The 27 T cell receptor beta chains reported below all come from one sample, sequenced in a study of cytomegalovirus exposure and HLA in healthy donors. 60 Vbeta and 13 Jbeta primers were used in PCR. Sequenced by immunoSEQ multiplex PCR; TCRdb stores in-frame clones only, minus some. This sample yields 95,000 to 150,000 clones, of which about three quarters are seen a single time; roughly 2.5% belongs to the top ten. The sequencing sample was made of PBMCs. The receptors were sampled from a woman aged 40 to 50 in good health and CMV-seropositive.

The gene calls are TRBV7-3 and TRBJ2-5, with D hard to call. CDR1 is SGHTA, CDR2 FQGTGA, per germline. V lost 5 bases and J 4 bases, leaving 11 bases between the germline ends. The CDR3 is made up of 13 amino acids. The CDR3 spells CASSPLRGETQYF. The CDR3 DNA is TGTGCCAGCAGCCCCTTACGAGGAGAGACCCAGTACTTC.

The chain carries TRBV13 and TRBJ2-3; the match to TRBD2 covers 10 bases. V gave up 4 bases and J gave up 3 bases; unmatched junction bases: 1. The CDR3 has 14 residues. CDR1 is PRHDT, CDR2 FYEKMQ, per germline (reference sequence). The CDR3 loop reads CASSSGLATDTQYF. The DNA for the CDR3 is TGTGCCAGCAGCTCGGGACTAGCGACAGATACGCAGTATTTT.

This clone was recorded once. The rearrangement links TRBV2 to TRBJ2-7, with 10 bases aligning to TRBD2. The CDR3 runs to 16 residues. The junction had 5 bases not matched to a gene; V was cut back by 3 bases and J by 0 bases. Looked up from germline, CDR1 is SNHLY and CDR2 is FYNNEI. The CDR3 sequence is CASSEVGLAVSYEQYF. CDR3 in DNA: TGTGCCAGCAGTGAGGTAGGACTAGCGGTCTCCTACGAGCAGTACTTC.

The chain joins TRBV21-1 to TRBJ2-2; TRBD2, as called in the table, went unchecked against the DNA. TRBV21-1 represents a pseudogene. The CDR3 covers 18 residues. The CDR3 nucleotides read TGTGCCAGCAGCATAGATAACCTCGGACGGGAGAACACCGGGGAGCTGTTTTTT. Protein: CASSIDNLGRENTGELFF.

The gene calls are TRBV18 and TRBJ2-7, with TRBD1 as a possible D gene (5 bases). V lost 4 bases and J lost 2, with 6 bases in between. The germline V gene has CDR1 KGHSH and CDR2 LQKENI. The CDR3 is 12 amino acids. The CDR3 DNA follows: TGTGCCAGCTCACAGGGGACCTACGAGCAGTACTTC. It yields the protein CASSQGTYEQYF.

The J gene is TRBJ2-7, the V gene TRBV30; D is perhaps TRBD2 (6 bases). The germline V and J ends were trimmed by 0 bases and 9 bases, with 9 bases remaining between them. Germline lookup yields CDR1 GTSNPN and CDR2 SVGIG (reference sequence). CDR3 length equals 11 residues. In DNA form, the CDR3 reads TGTGCCTGGAGTGTAGGGGACTCGCAGTACTTC. Amino acid sequence: CAWSVGDSQYF.

J is TRBJ1-1 and V is TRBV6-1, with TRBD1 identical over 8 bases. J lost 4 bases, V lost 6 bases, and 4 bases had no gene match. Germline V lookup: CDR1 MNHNS, CDR2 SASEGT. The CDR3 has 13 residues. The CDR3 spells CASSADRVTEAFF. Written as DNA, the CDR3 is TGTGCCAGCAGCGCGGACAGGGTCACTGAAGCTTTCTTT.

The CDR3 sequence: CASSSGLAGGKHQETQYF. The CDR3, as DNA: TGTGCCAGCAGTTCGGGACTAGCGGGGGGAAAACACCAAGAGACCCAGTACTTC. The chain couples TRBV11-2 to TRBJ2-5; TRBD2 matches 15 bases. The CDR3 spans 18 residues. Trimming took 6 bases from V and 0 from J; bases not matched to a gene: 8. Germline CDR1 and CDR2: SGHAT and FQNNGV.

The J gene is TRBJ2-1, the V gene TRBV4-1; D is possibly TRBD1 (5 bases). CDR3 size: 13 residues. Trimming removed 4 bases at V and 5 bases at J, with 9 bases between. Germline-derived CDR1 and CDR2 are MGHRA and YSYEKL. The CDR3 sequence: CASSPRTNNEQFF. As DNA, the CDR3 is TGCGCCAGCAGCCCTCGGACAAACAATGAGCAGTTCTTC.

The J gene is TRBJ2-1, the V gene TRBV5-1; no clear D. V lost 3 bases and J lost 0, with 7 bases in between. CDR3 length: 14 amino acids. Germline CDR1 is SGHRS and CDR2 is YFSETQ. Here the CDR3 reads CASSSSTSYNEQFF. The CDR3 region has the DNA TGCGCCAGCAGCTCCTCTACCTCCTACAATGAGCAGTTCTTC.

This clone was recorded a few times. V gene TRBV5-1 combines with J gene TRBJ2-1, with 11 nucleotides matching TRBD2. CDR1 and CDR2 from the germline V gene are SGHRS and YFSETQ. This CDR3 contains 15 residues. The junction had 4 bases not matched to a gene; V was cut back by 3 bases and J by 5 bases. The CDR3 sequence: CASSSLAGANNEQFF. The CDR3 DNA follows: TGCGCCAGCAGCTCACTAGCGGGGGCAAACAATGAGCAGTTCTTC.

The chain combines TRBV13 with TRBJ2-3, with 11 bases that match TRBD2. The CDR3 runs 15 residues. Germline loops: CDR1 PRHDT, CDR2 FYEKMQ (reference sequence). Trimming cost V 5 bases and J 1 base; bases outside gene matches: 2. The CDR3, as DNA: TGTGCCAGCAGCCTTAGCGGGAGGGGCACAGATACGCAGTATTTT. The encoded protein is CASSLSGRGTDTQYF. The entire variable domain, with the rest obtained from reference TRBV13 and TRBJ2-3, is as follows: AAGVIQSPRHLIKEKRETATLKCYPIPRHDTVYWYQQGPGQDPQFLISFYEKMQSDKGSIPDRFSAQQFSDYHSELNMSSLELGDSALYFCASSLSGRGTDTQYFGPGTRLTVL.

Only one count was recorded for this clone. The rearrangement links TRBV29-1 to TRBJ1-2; D is perhaps TRBD1 (6 bases). Trimming left V 6 bases short and J 3 bases short, with 14 bases between. Germline V gives CDR1 SQVTM, CDR2 ANQGSEA. The CDR3 consists of 13 residues. Written as DNA, the CDR3 is TGCAGCGTCTTATGGGGGGGCTACTATGGCTACACCTTC. Translating it yields CSVLWGGYYGYTF.

V and J are TRBV4-1 and TRBJ2-1; D gene ambiguous. Trimming left V 2 bases short and J 0 bases short, with 8 bases between. The CDR3 extends over 15 amino acids. Germline CDR1 reads MGHRA; CDR2 reads YSYEKL. CDR3 nucleotides: TGCGCCAGCAGCCAAAGAGGAAGCTCCTACAATGAGCAGTTCTTC. It codes for CASSQRGSSYNEQFF.

This clone was counted once. The rearrangement joins TRBV6-1 to TRBJ1-1; TRBD1 agrees at 8 bases. The CDR3 consists of 19 residues. Germline CDR1 and CDR2: MNHNS and SASEGT. J was trimmed by 4 bases and V by 0 bases; bases with no gene match: 16. CDR3 sequence: CASSEAVGEDRAYTTEAFF. The CDR3, as DNA: TGTGCCAGCAGTGAAGCGGTTGGGGAGGACAGGGCTTATACCACTGAAGCTTTCTTT.

The CDR3 region is CASTPGGGTYGYTF. DNA of the CDR3: TGTGCCAGCACCCCGGGGGGGGGCACCTATGGCTACACCTTC. The gene calls are TRBV5-4 and TRBJ1-2, with D possibly being TRBD1 (6 bases). This CDR3 is built from 14 residues. In germline, CDR1 is SGHNT, CDR2 YYREEE (reference sequence). V lost 6 bases and J lost 4, with 16 bases in between.

V usage is TRBV19 and J usage is TRBJ1-3; unclear D gene. V lost 5 bases to trimming and J lost 4 bases, with 18 bases between them. CDR1 is LNHDA, CDR2 SQIVND, per germline (reference sequence). The CDR3 runs to 16 residues. CDR3 in DNA: TGTGCCAGTAGTCCCCAAGATCGGGTGAGGGGAAACACCATATATTTT. Translation gives CASSPQDRVRGNTIYF.

This chain connects TRBV5-1 to TRBJ2-3, with 8 bases identical to TRBD2. Germline CDR1 SGHRS, CDR2 YFSETQ. The CDR3 length is 15 residues. Unmatched junction bases numbered 9, after V lost 4 bases and J lost 5 bases. CDR3 region: CASSNSGTRGDTQYF. The CDR3 nucleotides read TGCGCCAGCAGCAATAGCGGGACCCGGGGAGATACGCAGTATTTT.

The table lists this clone with a count of one. V and J are TRBV7-3 and TRBJ2-3; 12 bases are a match to TRBD2. Germline V gene lookup returns CDR1 SGHTA and CDR2 FQGTGA. The J segment lost 9 bases and the V segment lost 5 bases, leaving 12 bases of the junction unmatched. The CDR3 length is 16 residues. DNA for the CDR3: TGTGCCAGCAGCCGTGAGGGGACCCTAGCGGGGGGGACGCAGTATTTT. Protein sequence: CASSREGTLAGGTQYF.

Only a few counts were recorded for this clone. J is TRBJ2-3 and V is TRBV5-4; 10 bases agree with TRBD2. CDR1 is SGHNT and CDR2 is YYREEE in the germline V gene (reference sequence). The V gene end was trimmed by 1 base and the J gene end by 3 bases; junction bases not matched to a gene: 2. The length of the CDR3 is 15 residues. The CDR3 protein is CASSLRAGGTDTQYF. CDR3 nucleotide sequence: TGTGCCAGCAGCTTGCGAGCGGGGGGGACAGATACGCAGTATTTT. Full variable domain (missing parts from reference TRBV5-4 and TRBJ2-3): ETGVTQSPTHLIKTRGQQVTLRCSSQSGHNTVSWYQQALGQGPQFIFQYYREEENGRGNFPPRFSGLQFPNYSSELNVNALELDDSALYLCASSLRAGGTDTQYFGPGTRLTVL.

The chain recombines TRBV7-9 with TRBJ1-1, with D possibly matching TRBD1 (6 bases). Per the germline V gene, CDR1 is SEHNR and CDR2 is FQNEAQ (reference sequence). V was clipped by 5 bases and J by 0 bases, with 13 bases between them. This CDR3 comprises 15 residues. CDR3 sequence reads: CASSVLQGVNTEAFF. DNA for the CDR3: TGTGCCAGCAGCGTCTTACAGGGCGTGAACACTGAAGCTTTCTTT.

The rearrangement uses TRBV5-1 and TRBJ2-3; D is possibly TRBD2 (6 bases). CDR1 SGHRS and CDR2 YFSETQ come from the germline V gene. Trimming stripped 1 base from V and 0 bases from J, with 15 bases between. The length of the CDR3 is 17 residues. This chain's CDR3 is CASSLTASEPSTDTQYF. The CDR3 DNA is TGCGCCAGCAGCTTGACGGCTAGCGAGCCCAGCACAGATACGCAGTATTTT.

This chain uses TRBV7-9 with TRBJ2-4; 8 nucleotides line up with TRBD2. The CDR3 consists of 17 residues. Germline CDR1 reads SEHNR; CDR2 reads FQNEAQ (reference sequence). V trimming: 3 bases; J trimming: 9 bases; junction bases outside the gene matches: 16. The CDR3 spells CASSFPLGAGGDVIQYF. CDR3 bases: TGTGCCAGCAGCTTTCCCCTCGGCGCGGGGGGCGATGTCATTCAGTACTTC. The full variable domain, in which reference TRBV7-9 and TRBJ2-4 provide the parts outside the CDR3, is DTGVSQNPRHKITKRGQNVTFRCDPISEHNRLYWYRQTLGQGPEFLTYFQNEAQLEKSRLLSDRFSAERPKGSFSTLEIQRTEQGDSAMYLCASSFPLGAGGDVIQYFGAGTRLSVL.

The V call is TRBV6-5, the J call TRBJ2-7; unclear D gene. Trimming left V 11 bases short and J 7 bases short, with 21 bases between. Germline V gene sequence: CDR1 MNHEY, CDR2 SVGAGI. The CDR3 contains 13 residues. CDR3 bases: TGTGCCTTGGGTGACCCGGGTCGTGGTGAGCAGTACTTC. Translation: CALGDPGRGEQYF.

The chain combines TRBV29-1 with TRBJ2-1, with D possibly matching TRBD2 (5 bases). The V end was cut by 7 bases, the J end by 10 bases, with 14 bases between. The length of the CDR3 is 11 residues. Germline lookup yields CDR1 SQVTM and CDR2 ANQGSEA. The CDR3 here is CSAGYNLEQFF. CDR3 nucleotide sequence: TGCAGCGCGGGGTACAATTTGGAGCAGTTCTTC.

The rearrangement joins TRBV7-6 to TRBJ2-5, with 8 nucleotides matching TRBD1. Trimming cost V 1 base and J 5 bases; bases outside gene matches: 9. In germline, CDR1 is SGHVS, CDR2 FNYEAQ. The CDR3 extends over 16 amino acids. CDR3 loop: CASSLDSRGRVETQYF. The DNA of the CDR3 is TGTGCCAGCAGCTTAGATAGCAGGGGGCGCGTGGAGACCCAGTACTTC.

V usage is TRBV5-4 and J usage is TRBJ2-3; D is uncertain. The germline gives CDR1 SGHNT, CDR2 YYREEE (reference sequence). V was clipped by 4 bases and J by 2 bases, with 5 bases between them. The CDR3 loop spans 12 amino acids. CDR3 sequence: CASSNSTDTQYF. The CDR3 DNA reads TGTGCCAGCAGCAACTCCACAGATACGCAGTATTTT.